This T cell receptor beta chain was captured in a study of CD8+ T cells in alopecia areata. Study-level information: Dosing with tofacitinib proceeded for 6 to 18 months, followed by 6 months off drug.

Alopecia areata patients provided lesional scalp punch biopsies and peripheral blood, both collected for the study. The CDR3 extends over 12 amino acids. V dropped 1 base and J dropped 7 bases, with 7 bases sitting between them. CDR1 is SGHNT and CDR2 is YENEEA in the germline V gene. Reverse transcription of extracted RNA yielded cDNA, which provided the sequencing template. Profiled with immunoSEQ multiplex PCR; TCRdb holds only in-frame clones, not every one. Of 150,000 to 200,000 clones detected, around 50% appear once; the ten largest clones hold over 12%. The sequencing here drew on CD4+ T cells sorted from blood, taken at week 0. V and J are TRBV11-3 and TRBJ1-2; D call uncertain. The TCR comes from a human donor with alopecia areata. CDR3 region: CASSLGPGGYTF. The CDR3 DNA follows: TGTGCCAGCAGCTTAGGCCCCGGTGGCTACACCTTC.